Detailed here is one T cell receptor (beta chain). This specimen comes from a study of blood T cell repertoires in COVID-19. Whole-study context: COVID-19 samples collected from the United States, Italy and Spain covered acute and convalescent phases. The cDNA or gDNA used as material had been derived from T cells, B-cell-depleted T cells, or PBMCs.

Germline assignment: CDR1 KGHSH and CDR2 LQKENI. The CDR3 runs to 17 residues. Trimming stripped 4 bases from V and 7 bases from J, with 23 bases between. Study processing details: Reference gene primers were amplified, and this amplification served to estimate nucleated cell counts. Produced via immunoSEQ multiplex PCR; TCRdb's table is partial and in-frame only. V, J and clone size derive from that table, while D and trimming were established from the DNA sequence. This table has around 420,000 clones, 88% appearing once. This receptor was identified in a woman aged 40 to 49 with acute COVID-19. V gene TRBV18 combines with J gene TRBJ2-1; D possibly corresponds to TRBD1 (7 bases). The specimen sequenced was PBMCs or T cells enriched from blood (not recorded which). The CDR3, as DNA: TGTGCCAGCTCACTCTTGCTCCGGGACAGCGGAGGGAATGAGCAGTTCTTC. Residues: CASSLLLRDSGGNEQFF. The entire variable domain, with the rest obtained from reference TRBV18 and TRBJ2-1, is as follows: NAGVMQNPRHLVRRRGQEARLRCSPMKGHSHVYWYRQLPEEGLKFMVYLQKENIIDESGMPKERFSAEFPKEGPSILRIQQVVRGDSAAYFCASSLLLRDSGGNEQFFGPGTRLTVL.